This is a list of T cell receptor beta chains from one sample in a study of blood T cell repertoires in COVID-19. The table came from immunoSEQ multiplex PCR; TCRdb's copy has only in-frame clones and leaves some out. This table has fewer than 300,000 clones, around 85% appearing once. The sequencing sample was made of peripheral blood. The receptors were gathered from a human donor with COVID-19, enrolled during active disease. The donor label of this sample is uncertain. The CDR3 runs from the conserved cysteine through the conserved F or W. Fields, in order: V gene, J gene, D gene, clone size, CDR3 protein, CDR3 DNA. A D gene is named only where the DNA matches it firmly. For some rows the clone size is stated as once, few or many, or as a class when expanded; others skip it.

TRBV27	TRBJ2-7	-	-	CASSLADSYEQYF	TGTGCCAGCAGTTTGGCCGACAGTTACGAGCAGTACTTC
TRBV5-4	TRBJ2-7	TRBD2	-	CASSLGGGSSYEQYF	TGTGCCAGCAGCTTGGGCGGCGGGAGCTCCTACGAGCAGTACTTC
TRBV7-9	TRBJ2-7	TRBD2	-	CASSLGSGPTYEQYF	TGTGCCAGCAGCTTAGGTAGCGGGCCAACCTACGAGCAGTACTTC
TRBV5-4	TRBJ2-2	-	-	CASSEQGNTGELFF	TGTGCCAGCAGCGAACAGGGGAACACCGGGGAGCTGTTTTTT
TRBV4-3	TRBJ1-1	TRBD1	-	CASSQGSQTGANTEAFF	TGCGCCAGCAGCCAAGGGAGTCAAACAGGGGCTAACACTGAAGCTTTCTTT
TRBV4-1	TRBJ1-2	-	-	CASSRQRGGGRYGYTF	TGCGCCAGCAGCCGACAACGTGGGGGAGGACGCTATGGCTACACCTTC
TRBV6-2/TRBV6-3	TRBJ2-7	-	-	CASSFLRAGSYEQYF	TGTGCCAGCAGCTTTTTGAGAGCGGGTTCCTACGAGCAGTACTTC
TRBV28	TRBJ1-1	-	few	CASSSYRAEAFF	TGTGCCAGCAGTTCCTACAGGGCTGAAGCTTTCTTT
TRBV30	TRBJ2-7	-	-	CAWKPAGESYEQYF	TGTGCCTGGAAACCTGCAGGGGAAAGTTACGAGCAGTACTTC
TRBV6-1	TRBJ1-2	-	-	CASSERGQLVGGYTF	TGTGCCAGCAGTGAACGTGGGCAGCTCGTTGGGGGCTACACCTTC
TRBV6-2/TRBV6-3	TRBJ2-7	TRBD2	-	CASSFGLAGAPTYEQYF	TGTGCCAGCAGTTTTGGACTAGCGGGGGCCCCAACCTACGAGCAGTACTTC
TRBV5-1	TRBJ1-2	TRBD1	-	CASSSQQGGRSNYGYTF	TGCGCCAGCAGCTCCCAACAGGGGGGCCGCTCTAACTATGGCTACACCTTC
TRBV6-4	TRBJ1-1	-	-	CASRNTGAMNTEAFF	TGTGCCAGCAGAAATACAGGAGCTATGAACACTGAAGCTTTCTTT
TRBV7-9	TRBJ2-7	TRBD2	-	CASSPLGQVAGYEQYF	TGTGCCAGCAGCCCCCTAGGTCAAGTAGCGGGTTACGAGCAGTACTTC
TRBV4-1	TRBJ2-5	-	-	CASSQDPPRTRVSQETQYF	TGCGCCAGCAGCCAAGATCCCCCCCGGACAAGGGTGTCCCAAGAGACCCAGTACTTC
TRBV5-8	TRBJ1-3	-	-	CASTRRGITHTIYF	TGTGCCAGCACCCGGAGGGGAATCACACACACCATATATTTT
TRBV20-1	TRBJ1-5	TRBD1	-	CSASQGGNQPQHF	TGCAGTGCTAGTCAGGGGGGCAATCAGCCCCAGCATTTT
TRBV5-6	TRBJ2-2	TRBD1	-	CASSADRGAGELFF	TGTGCCAGCAGCGCTGACAGGGGTGCCGGGGAGCTGTTTTTT
TRBV27	TRBJ1-1	TRBD1	-	CASSLFVGQGRNEAFF	TGTGCCAGCAGTTTATTCGTGGGACAGGGAAGGAATGAAGCTTTCTTT
TRBV5-8	TRBJ2-7	TRBD1	-	CASSLTGTGAFYEQYF	TGTGCCAGCAGCTTGACCGGGACAGGGGCATTCTACGAGCAGTACTTC
TRBV29-1	TRBJ1-1	-	-	CSVAGPGNTEAFF	TGCAGCGTTGCAGGGCCGGGGAACACTGAAGCTTTCTTT
TRBV14	TRBJ2-3	TRBD2	once	CASSLTSGRADTQYF	TGTGCCAGCAGCTTGACTAGCGGGAGAGCAGATACGCAGTATTTT
TRBV10-3	TRBJ1-1	-	-	CAVTGQQNTEAFF	TGTGCCGTCACCGGACAGCAGAACACTGAAGCTTTCTTT
TRBV28	TRBJ2-3	-	-	CASSFGWTKYF	TGTGCCAGCAGTTTCGGTTGGACAAAGTATTTT
TRBV6-1	TRBJ2-7	-	-	CASSERGEVSYEQYF	TGTGCCAGCAGTGAGCGCGGGGAGGTGTCCTACGAGCAGTACTTC
TRBV5-1	TRBJ1-2	TRBD1	-	CASSLQGSPYGYTF	TGCGCCAGCAGCTTACAGGGGAGTCCTTATGGCTACACCTTC
TRBV6-5	TRBJ1-1	-	-	CASSPAGDVSTEAFF	TGTGCCAGCAGTCCGGCGGGGGATGTAAGCACTGAAGCTTTCTTT
TRBV6-2/TRBV6-3	TRBJ1-1	-	-	CASIPAGRGPKGTEAFF	TGTGCCAGCATCCCCGCGGGCAGGGGCCCAAAGGGCACTGAAGCTTTCTTT
TRBV11-2	TRBJ2-7	TRBD2	-	CASSEWTSGNYEQYF	TGTGCCAGCAGCGAATGGACTAGCGGGAATTACGAGCAGTACTTC
TRBV21-1	TRBJ2-2	-	-	CASSVAGVRRGTGELFF	TGTGCCAGCAGCGTGGCGGGAGTTCGTCGAGGCACCGGGGAGCTGTTTTTT
TRBV5-1	TRBJ1-2	TRBD1	-	CASSPGTVNYGYTF	TGCGCCAGCAGCCCTGGGACAGTAAACTATGGCTACACCTTC
TRBV7-7	TRBJ2-5	-	-	CASSLGIGQQETQYF	TGTGCTAGCAGCTTAGGGATCGGACAGCAAGAGACCCAGTACTTC
TRBV29-1	TRBJ2-5	TRBD1	-	CSGHRGETQYF	TGCAGCGGCCACAGGGGTGAGACCCAGTACTTC
TRBV29-1	TRBJ1-4	TRBD1	-	CSVGGLFNNEKLFF	TGCAGCGTAGGGGGCCTCTTCAATAATGAAAAACTGTTTTTT
TRBV5-1	TRBJ1-3	-	-	CASRQDWAGNTIYF	TGCGCCAGCAGGCAGGACTGGGCTGGAAACACCATATATTTT
TRBV13	TRBJ2-3	-	-	CASSFGGAMTDTQYF	TGTGCCAGCAGCTTCGGGGGAGCAATGACAGATACGCAGTATTTT
TRBV29-1	TRBJ1-1	-	once	CSVEDGVTHTEAFF	TGCAGCGTTGAAGACGGGGTAACCCACACTGAAGCTTTCTTT
TRBV3-1/TRBV3-2	TRBJ1-5	-	-	CASSPHTGSQPQHF	TGTGCCAGCAGCCCCCATACAGGGAGTCAGCCCCAGCATTTT
TRBV30	TRBJ1-2	TRBD1	-	CAWSPDRGLWGYTF	TGTGCCTGGAGTCCCGACAGGGGGTTATGGGGCTACACCTTC
TRBV2	TRBJ1-1	-	-	CASRIGGNTEAFF	TGTGCCAGCAGGATAGGGGGGAACACTGAAGCTTTCTTT
TRBV5-1	TRBJ1-1	-	-	CASSLNVRGNTEAFF	TGCGCCAGCAGCTTGAACGTTCGGGGGAACACTGAAGCTTTCTTT
TRBV7-9	TRBJ2-1	TRBD2	-	CASSRLAGAANEQFF	TGTGCCAGCAGCCGCCTAGCGGGAGCTGCCAATGAGCAGTTCTTC
TRBV5-6	TRBJ1-1	-	-	CASSLYFATGDTEAFF	TGTGCCAGCAGCTTATACTTCGCGACAGGCGACACTGAAGCTTTCTTT
TRBV5-1	TRBJ2-6	-	-	CASSLGLVAGGANVLTF	TGCGCCAGCAGCTTGGGCCTCGTGGCAGGAGGGGCCAACGTCCTGACTTTC
TRBV19	TRBJ2-3	-	-	CASKPRTASNTDTQYF	TGTGCCAGTAAACCCAGGACAGCATCGAACACAGATACGCAGTATTTT
TRBV27	TRBJ2-5	-	-	CASSLTAWAQETQYF	TGTGCCAGCAGTTTAACGGCTTGGGCACAAGAGACCCAGTACTTC
TRBV6-1	TRBJ2-4	-	-	CASSEGREAKNIQYF	TGTGCCAGCAGTGAAGGCAGGGAAGCCAAAAACATTCAGTACTTC
TRBV19	TRBJ2-2	TRBD2	-	CASSIEASGRVYTGELFF	TGTGCCAGTAGTATAGAGGCTAGCGGGAGGGTCTACACCGGGGAGCTGTTTTTT
TRBV6-4	TRBJ1-5	-	-	CASSEIQGAPQHF	TGTGCCAGCAGTGAAATACAGGGTGCCCCCCAGCATTTT
TRBV11-3	TRBJ2-5	TRBD2	once	CASSLGPLAGGQETQYF	TGTGCCAGCAGCTTAGGCCCCCTAGCGGGAGGGCAAGAGACCCAGTACTTC
TRBV7-8	TRBJ2-5	-	-	CASSPFRGPETQYF	TGTGCCAGCAGCCCCTTTAGGGGTCCAGAGACCCAGTACTTC
TRBV30	TRBJ2-5	-	-	CAWSVAGWETQYF	TGTGCCTGGAGTGTAGCGGGTTGGGAGACCCAGTACTTC
TRBV5-5	TRBJ2-7	-	-	CASSLYRDEQYF	TGTGCCAGCAGCTTGTACAGGGACGAGCAGTACTTC
TRBV19	TRBJ2-7	-	-	CASSMTGDIDEQYF	TGTGCCAGTAGTATGACAGGCGATATCGACGAGCAGTACTTC
TRBV6-5	TRBJ2-7	TRBD2	once	CASRFGTSGIYEQYF	TGTGCCAGCAGATTTGGGACTAGCGGGATCTACGAGCAGTACTTC
TRBV9	TRBJ2-3	-	-	CASSVVQGNTDTQYF	TGTGCCAGCAGCGTAGTGCAGGGGAACACAGATACGCAGTATTTT
TRBV30	TRBJ1-2	-	few	CAWTDWQSNYGYTF	TGTGCCTGGACTGATTGGCAGTCAAACTATGGCTACACCTTC
TRBV29-1	TRBJ2-2	-	-	CSARGTASHTGELFF	TGCAGCGCTAGAGGGACTGCATCGCACACCGGGGAGCTGTTTTTT
TRBV29-1	TRBJ1-1	TRBD1	-	CSVGGTGMSTEAFF	TGCAGCGTTGGGGGGACAGGGATGAGCACTGAAGCTTTCTTT